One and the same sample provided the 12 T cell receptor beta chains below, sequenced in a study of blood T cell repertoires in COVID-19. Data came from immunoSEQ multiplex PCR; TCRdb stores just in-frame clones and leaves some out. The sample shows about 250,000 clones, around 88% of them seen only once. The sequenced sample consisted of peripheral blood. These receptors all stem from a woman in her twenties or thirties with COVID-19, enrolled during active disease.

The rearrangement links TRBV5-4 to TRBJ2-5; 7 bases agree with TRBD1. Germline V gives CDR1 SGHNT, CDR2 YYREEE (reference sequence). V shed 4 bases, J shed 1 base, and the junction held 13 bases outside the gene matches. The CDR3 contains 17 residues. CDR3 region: CASSRMGQRSTQETQYF. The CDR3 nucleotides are TGTGCCAGCAGCCGTATGGGACAGCGAAGCACCCAAGAGACCCAGTACTTC.

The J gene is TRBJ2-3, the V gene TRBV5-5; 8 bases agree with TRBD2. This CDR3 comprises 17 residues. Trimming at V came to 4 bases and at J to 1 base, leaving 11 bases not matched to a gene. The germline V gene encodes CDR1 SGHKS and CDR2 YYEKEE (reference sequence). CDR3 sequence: CASSVARAGVRTDTQYF. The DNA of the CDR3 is TGTGCCAGCAGCGTAGCAAGAGCGGGAGTTCGCACAGATACGCAGTATTTT.

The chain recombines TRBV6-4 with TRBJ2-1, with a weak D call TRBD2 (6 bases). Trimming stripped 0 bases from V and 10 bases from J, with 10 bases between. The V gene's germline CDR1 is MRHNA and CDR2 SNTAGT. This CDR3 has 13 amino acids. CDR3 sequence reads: CASSDSTAGEQFF. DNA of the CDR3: TGTGCCAGCAGTGACTCGACGGCGGGGGAGCAGTTCTTC.

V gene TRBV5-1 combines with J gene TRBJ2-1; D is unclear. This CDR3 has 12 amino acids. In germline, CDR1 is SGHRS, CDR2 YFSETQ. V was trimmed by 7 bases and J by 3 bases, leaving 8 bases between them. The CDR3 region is CASGPFYNEQFF. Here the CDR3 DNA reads TGCGCCAGCGGGCCTTTCTACAATGAGCAGTTCTTC.

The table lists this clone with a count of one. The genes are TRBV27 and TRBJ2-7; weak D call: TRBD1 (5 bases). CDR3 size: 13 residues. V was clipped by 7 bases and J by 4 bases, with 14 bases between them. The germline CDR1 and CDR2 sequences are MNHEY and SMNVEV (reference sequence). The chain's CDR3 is CASILTQGYEQYV. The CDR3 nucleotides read TGTGCCAGCATCCTAACGCAGGGATACGAGCAGTACGTC.

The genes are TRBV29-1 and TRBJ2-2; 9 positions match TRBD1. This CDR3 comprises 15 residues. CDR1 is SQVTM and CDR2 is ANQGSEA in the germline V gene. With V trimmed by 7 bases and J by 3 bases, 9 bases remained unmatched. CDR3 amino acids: CSAIQGAVDTGELFF. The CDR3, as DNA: TGCAGCGCCATACAGGGGGCTGTTGACACCGGGGAGCTGTTTTTT.

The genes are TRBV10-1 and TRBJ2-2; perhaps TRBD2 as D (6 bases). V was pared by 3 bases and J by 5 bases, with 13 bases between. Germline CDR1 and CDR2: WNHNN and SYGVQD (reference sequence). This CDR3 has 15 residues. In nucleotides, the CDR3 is TGCGCCAGCAGTGACGCGGGACCCGGGACCGGGGAGCTGTTTTTT. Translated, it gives CASSDAGPGTGELFF.

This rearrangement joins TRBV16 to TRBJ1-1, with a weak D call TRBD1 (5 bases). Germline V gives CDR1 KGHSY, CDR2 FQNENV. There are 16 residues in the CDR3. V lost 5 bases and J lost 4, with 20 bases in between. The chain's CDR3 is CASSKPGGGGATEAFF. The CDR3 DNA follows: TGTGCCAGCAGCAAACCGGGCGGGGGAGGGGCCACTGAAGCTTTCTTT.

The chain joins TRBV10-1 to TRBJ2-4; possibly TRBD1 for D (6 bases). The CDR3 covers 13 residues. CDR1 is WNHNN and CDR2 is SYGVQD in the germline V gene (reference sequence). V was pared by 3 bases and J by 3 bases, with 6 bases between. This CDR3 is CASSEQGKNIQYF. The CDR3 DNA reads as TGCGCCAGCAGTGAACAGGGCAAAAACATTCAGTACTTC.

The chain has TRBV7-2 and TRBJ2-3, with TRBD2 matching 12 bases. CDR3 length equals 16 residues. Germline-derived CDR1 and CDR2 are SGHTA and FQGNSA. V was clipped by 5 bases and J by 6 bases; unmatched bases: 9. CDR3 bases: TGTGCCAGCAGCCTCCAGACTAGCGGGGGAGGCGATACGCAGTATTTT. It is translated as CASSLQTSGGGDTQYF.

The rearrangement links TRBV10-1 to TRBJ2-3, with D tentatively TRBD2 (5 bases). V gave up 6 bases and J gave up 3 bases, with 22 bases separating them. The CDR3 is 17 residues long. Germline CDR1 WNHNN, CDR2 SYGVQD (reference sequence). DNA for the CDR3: TGCGCCAGCAGCTCCGGGAAGGAATCGATTAAAACAGATACGCAGTATTTT. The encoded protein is CASSSGKESIKTDTQYF.

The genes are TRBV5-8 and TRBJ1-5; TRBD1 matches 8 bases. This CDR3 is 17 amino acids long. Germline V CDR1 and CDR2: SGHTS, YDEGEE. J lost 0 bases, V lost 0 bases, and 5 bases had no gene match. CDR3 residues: CASSLDRGGDSNQPQHF. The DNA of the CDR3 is TGTGCCAGCAGCTTGGACAGGGGGGGGGATAGCAATCAGCCCCAGCATTTT.